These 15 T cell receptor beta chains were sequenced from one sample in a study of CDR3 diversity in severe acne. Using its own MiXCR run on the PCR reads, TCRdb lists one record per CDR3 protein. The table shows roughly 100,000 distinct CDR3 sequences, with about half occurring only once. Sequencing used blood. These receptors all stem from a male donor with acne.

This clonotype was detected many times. The CDR3 here is CASSFGGAREKLFF. CDR3 nucleotides: TGTGCCAGCAGTTTCGGTGGGGCACGGGAAAAACTGTTTTTT. The chain employs TRBV12-3 or TRBV12-4 and TRBJ1-4; perhaps TRBD1 as D (5 bases). V lost 3 bases and J 8 bases, leaving 13 bases between the germline ends. The CDR3 is made up of 14 amino acids.

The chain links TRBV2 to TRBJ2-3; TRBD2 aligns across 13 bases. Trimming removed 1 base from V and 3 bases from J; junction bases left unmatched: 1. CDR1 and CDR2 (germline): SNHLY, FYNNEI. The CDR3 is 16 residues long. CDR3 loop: CASSEGLAGGTDTQYF. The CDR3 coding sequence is TGTGCCAGCAGTGAAGGACTAGCGGGAGGAACAGATACGCAGTATTTT.

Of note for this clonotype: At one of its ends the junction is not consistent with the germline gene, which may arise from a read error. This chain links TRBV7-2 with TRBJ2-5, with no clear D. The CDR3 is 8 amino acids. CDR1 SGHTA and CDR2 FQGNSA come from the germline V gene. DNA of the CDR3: TGTGCCAGCAGTCAAGGTGTTTTC. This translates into CASSQGVF.

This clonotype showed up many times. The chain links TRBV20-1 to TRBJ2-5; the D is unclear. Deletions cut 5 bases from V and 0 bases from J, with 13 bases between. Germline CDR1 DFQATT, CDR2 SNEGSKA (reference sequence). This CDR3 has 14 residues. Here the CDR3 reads CSAYRPEYQETQYF. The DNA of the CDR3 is TGCAGTGCTTATAGGCCGGAGTACCAAGAGACCCAGTACTTC.

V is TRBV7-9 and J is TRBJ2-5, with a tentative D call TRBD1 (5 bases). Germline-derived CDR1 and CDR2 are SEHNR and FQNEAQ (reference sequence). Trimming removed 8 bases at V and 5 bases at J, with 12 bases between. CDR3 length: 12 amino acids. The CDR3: CASGRSGETQYF. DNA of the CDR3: TGTGCCAGCGGAAGGTCAGGGGAGACCCAGTACTTC.

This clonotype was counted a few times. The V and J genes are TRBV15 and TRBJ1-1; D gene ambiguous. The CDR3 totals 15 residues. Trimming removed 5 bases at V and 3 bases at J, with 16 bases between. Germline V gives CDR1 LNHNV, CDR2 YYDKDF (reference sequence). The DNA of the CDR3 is TGTGCCACCAGCCCCTACCTAGACGGGGACACTGAAGCTTTCTTT. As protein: CATSPYLDGDTEAFF. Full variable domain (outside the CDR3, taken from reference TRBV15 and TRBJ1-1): DAMVIQNPRYQVTQFGKPVTLSCSQTLNHNVMYWYQQKSSQAPKLLFHYYDKDFNNEADTPDNFQSRRPNTSFCFLDIRSPGLGDTAMYLCATSPYLDGDTEAFFGQGTRLTVV.

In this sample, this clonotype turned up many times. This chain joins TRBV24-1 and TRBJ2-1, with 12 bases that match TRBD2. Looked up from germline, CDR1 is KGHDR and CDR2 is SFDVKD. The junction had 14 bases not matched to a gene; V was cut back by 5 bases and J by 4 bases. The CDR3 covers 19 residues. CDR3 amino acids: CATSVSPSGRGTPYNEQFF. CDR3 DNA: TGTGCCACCAGTGTTTCCCCTAGCGGGAGGGGGACCCCTTACAATGAGCAGTTCTTC.

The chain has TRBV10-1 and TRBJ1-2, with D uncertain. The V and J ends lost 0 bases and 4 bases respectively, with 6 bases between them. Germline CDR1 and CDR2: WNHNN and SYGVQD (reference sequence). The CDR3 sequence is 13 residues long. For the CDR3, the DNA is TGCGCCAGCAGTGAGTCGGCAGCCTATGGCTACACCTTC. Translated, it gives CASSESAAYGYTF.

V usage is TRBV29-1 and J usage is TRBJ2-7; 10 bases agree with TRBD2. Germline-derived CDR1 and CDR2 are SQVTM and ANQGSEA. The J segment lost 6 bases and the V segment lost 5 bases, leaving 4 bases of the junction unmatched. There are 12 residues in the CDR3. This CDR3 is CSVSSGRGEQYF. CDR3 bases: TGCAGCGTTTCTAGCGGGAGAGGCGAGCAGTACTTC.

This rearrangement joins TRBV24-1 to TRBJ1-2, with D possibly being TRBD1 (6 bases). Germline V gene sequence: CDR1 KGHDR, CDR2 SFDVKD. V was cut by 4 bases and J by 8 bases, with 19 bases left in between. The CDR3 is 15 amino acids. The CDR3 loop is CATSDLPGGADGYTF. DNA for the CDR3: TGTGCCACCAGTGACCTGCCCGGGGGGGCGGACGGCTACACCTTC.

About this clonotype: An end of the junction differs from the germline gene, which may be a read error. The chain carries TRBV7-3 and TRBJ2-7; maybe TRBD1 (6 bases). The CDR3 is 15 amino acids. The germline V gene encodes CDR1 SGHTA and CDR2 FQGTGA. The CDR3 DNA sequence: TGTGCCAGCAGCTTGGGGGCAGGGGCGGCATACGTGCAGTACTTC. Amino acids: CASSLGAGAAYVQYF.

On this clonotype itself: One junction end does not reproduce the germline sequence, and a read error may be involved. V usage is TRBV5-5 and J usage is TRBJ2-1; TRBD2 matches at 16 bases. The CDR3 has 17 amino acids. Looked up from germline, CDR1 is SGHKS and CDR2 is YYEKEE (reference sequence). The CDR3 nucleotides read TGCGCCAGCAAATTGTCGGGACTAGCGGGAGGGCTGTATGAGCAGTTCTTC. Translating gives CASKLSGLAGGLYEQFF.

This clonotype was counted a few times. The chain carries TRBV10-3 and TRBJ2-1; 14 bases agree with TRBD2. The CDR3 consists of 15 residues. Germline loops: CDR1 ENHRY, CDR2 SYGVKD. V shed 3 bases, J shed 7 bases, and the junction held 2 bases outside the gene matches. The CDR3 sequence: CAISDRTSGRNEQFF. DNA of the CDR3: TGTGCCATCAGTGATCGGACTAGCGGGAGGAATGAGCAGTTCTTC.

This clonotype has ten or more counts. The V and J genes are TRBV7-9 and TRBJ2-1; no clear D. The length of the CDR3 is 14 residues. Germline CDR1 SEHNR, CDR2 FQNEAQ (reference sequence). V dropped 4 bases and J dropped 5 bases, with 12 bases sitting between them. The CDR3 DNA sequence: TGTGCCAGCAGCTCAAAAGGACCCAACAATGAGCAGTTCTTC. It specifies CASSSKGPNNEQFF. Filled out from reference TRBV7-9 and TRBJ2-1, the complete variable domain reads DTGVSQNPRHKITKRGQNVTFRCDPISEHNRLYWYRQTLGQGPEFLTYFQNEAQLEKSRLLSDRFSAERPKGSFSTLEIQRTEQGDSAMYLCASSSKGPNNEQFFGPGTRLTVL.

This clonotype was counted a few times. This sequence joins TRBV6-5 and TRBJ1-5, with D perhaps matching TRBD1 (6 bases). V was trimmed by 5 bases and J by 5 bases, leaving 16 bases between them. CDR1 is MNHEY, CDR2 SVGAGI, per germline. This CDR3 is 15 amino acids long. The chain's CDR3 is CASSPTGFGYQPQHF. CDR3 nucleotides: TGTGCCAGCAGTCCAACAGGGTTCGGCTATCAGCCCCAGCATTTT.